Below, 10 T cell receptor beta chains from the same sample are listed, as sequenced in a study of blood T cell repertoires in COVID-19. Libraries were prepared by immunoSEQ multiplex PCR; TCRdb keeps only in-frame clonotypes and omits some of them. This sample has 150,000 to 180,000 clones; approximately 84% occur once, and the top ten carry 8.3%. Sequencing used peripheral blood. The receptors derive from a woman aged 55 to 70 with COVID-19, enrolled during active disease.

This clone was detected only a few times. This chain joins TRBV30 and TRBJ2-2; a possible D gene is TRBD2 (6 bases). Trimming took off 2 bases at V and 4 bases at J, with 14 bases between the two ends. The CDR3 consists of 15 residues. Looked up from germline, CDR1 is GTSNPN and CDR2 is SVGIG (reference sequence). CDR3 residues: CAWSTGLLSTGELFF. The CDR3 region has the DNA TGTGCCTGGAGTACGGGACTTCTGAGCACCGGGGAGCTGTTTTTT.

The V call is TRBV27, the J call TRBJ2-7; TRBD1 matches 9 bases. The CDR3 spans 15 residues. Germline V gene data show CDR1 as MNHEY and CDR2 as SMNVEV (reference sequence). With 3 bases clipped from V and 2 bases from J, the junction kept 5 bases outside the gene matches. The CDR3 is CASSFWGTGTYEQYF. The CDR3 DNA is TGTGCCAGCAGTTTTTGGGGGACAGGGACCTACGAGCAGTACTTC.

This chain connects TRBV5-6 to TRBJ1-1, with D perhaps TRBD1 (5 bases). Trimming shortened V by 0 bases and J by 8 bases, and 11 bases separated the two germline ends. The germline gives CDR1 SGHDT, CDR2 YYEEEE. The CDR3 extends over 13 amino acids. As DNA, the CDR3 is TGTGCCAGCAGCTTGGCCGGGGGTTTCGAAGCTTTCTTT. Its translation is CASSLAGGFEAFF.

The chain is built from TRBV30 and TRBJ1-2; 7 nucleotides match TRBD1. V trimming: 8 bases; J trimming: 7 bases; junction bases outside the gene matches: 13. The CDR3 sequence is 13 residues long. The germline CDR1 and CDR2 sequences are GTSNPN and SVGIG (reference sequence). The CDR3, as DNA: TGTGCCGGAAATACAGGGGCAGGGGGTGGCTACACCTTC. Translation: CAGNTGAGGGYTF.

The J gene is TRBJ1-6, the V gene TRBV4-2, with no clear D. This CDR3 comprises 14 residues. The germline V gene has CDR1 LGHNA and CDR2 YNFKEQ. The V and J ends lost 0 bases and 7 bases respectively, with 7 bases between them. The CDR3 nucleotides are TGTGCCAGCAGCCAAGATCAGGAAAATTCACCCCTCCACTTT. Its translation: CASSQDQENSPLHF.

V and J are TRBV18 and TRBJ1-5; no firm D call. This CDR3 region has 13 residues. The V gene lost 2 bases and the J gene lost 7 bases, with 9 bases spanning the gap. Per the germline V gene, CDR1 is KGHSH and CDR2 is LQKENI. The CDR3 reads CASSPGQEQPQHF. CDR3 in DNA: TGTGCCAGCTCACCAGGGCAGGAACAGCCCCAGCATTTT.

As DNA, the CDR3 is TGTGCCTGGAGGGGGCATATGGATCAGCCCCAGCATTTT. Protein sequence: CAWRGHMDQPQHF. The chain carries TRBV30 and TRBJ1-5, with D tentatively TRBD1 (5 bases). Per the germline V gene, CDR1 is GTSNPN and CDR2 is SVGIG (reference sequence). V shed 3 bases and J shed 5 bases, with 11 bases lying between them. The CDR3 extends over 13 amino acids.

J is TRBJ1-5 and V is TRBV9; no clear D gene. In germline, CDR1 is SGDLS, CDR2 YYNGEE. The CDR3 is 13 residues long. V shed 3 bases and J shed 4 bases, with 8 bases lying between them. The CDR3 loop reads CASSARDNQPQHF. In DNA form, the CDR3 reads TGTGCCAGCAGCGCGAGGGATAATCAGCCCCAGCATTTT.

The chain recombines TRBV3-1 (or the pseudogene TRBV3-2) with TRBJ1-5, with TRBD1 as a possible D gene (5 bases). Germline loops: CDR1 LGHDT, CDR2 YNNKEL (reference sequence). The CDR3 consists of 19 residues. Deletions cut 4 bases from V and 1 base from J, with 23 bases between. The chain's CDR3 is CASSRSGRAGLGSNQPQHF. Written as DNA, the CDR3 is TGTGCCAGCAGCCGCTCAGGGAGGGCCGGCTTGGGCAGCAATCAGCCCCAGCATTTT.

The chain combines TRBV27 with TRBJ2-3; 7 positions agree with TRBD1. The CDR3 has 15 amino acids. The V segment lost 8 bases and the J segment 2 bases; nucleotides outside the gene matches: 10. CDR1 is MNHEY, CDR2 SMNVEV, per germline (reference sequence). CDR3 loop: CASGTYRGPTDTQYF. CDR3 in DNA: TGTGCCAGCGGAACTTACAGGGGCCCCACAGATACGCAGTATTTT.